These 22 T cell receptor beta chains were sequenced from one sample in a study of cytomegalovirus exposure and HLA in healthy donors. In the PCR, 60 Vbeta and 13 Jbeta primers were used. The data were produced by immunoSEQ multiplex PCR, yet TCRdb's version contains in-frame clones alone and is incomplete. The data hold about 140,000 clones, with 65% to 70% observed a single time. Sequencing was carried out using PBMCs. The receptors were gathered from a human donor in good health.

V gene TRBV27 combines with J gene TRBJ2-2; 8 positions match TRBD2. The CDR3 has 17 residues. The ends lost 6 bases at V and 1 base at J; junction bases unmatched: 10. Germline V lookup: CDR1 MNHEY, CDR2 SMNVEV (reference sequence). DNA for the CDR3: TGTGCCAGCAGGAGGGTAGCGGGATCCCTGAACACCGGGGAGCTGTTTTTT. The encoded protein is CASRRVAGSLNTGELFF.

The chain combines TRBV6-5 with TRBJ2-1; 8 bases match TRBD2. Germline V gene lookup returns CDR1 MNHEY and CDR2 SVGAGI. Trimming at V came to 6 bases and at J to 5 bases, leaving 6 bases not matched to a gene. CDR3 length: 14 amino acids. The CDR3 loop is CASRPLAANNEQFF. The CDR3 DNA reads TGTGCCAGCAGACCACTAGCGGCCAACAATGAGCAGTTCTTC.

This chain joins TRBV2 and TRBJ2-3, with 8 bases lining up with TRBD2. The V gene's germline CDR1 is SNHLY and CDR2 FYNNEI. The CDR3 covers 14 residues. Trimming took 5 bases from V and 3 from J; bases not matched to a gene: 4. CDR3 amino acids: CASSSGGGTDTQYF. The CDR3 DNA sequence: TGTGCCAGCAGTAGCGGGGGAGGGACAGATACGCAGTATTTT.

Here the CDR3 reads CASSQDPGRTDTQYF. CDR3 DNA: TGCGCCAGCAGCCAAGATCCAGGGCGCACAGATACGCAGTATTTT. This rearrangement joins TRBV4-3 to TRBJ2-3; D possibly corresponds to TRBD1 (5 bases). The CDR3 has 15 amino acids. Germline CDR1 LGHNA, CDR2 YSLEER. V lost 0 bases, J lost 1 base, and 8 bases lay in between.

A few counts support this clone. The chain uses TRBV28 and TRBJ2-7; 8 nucleotides agree with TRBD2. Per the germline V gene, CDR1 is MDHEN and CDR2 is SYDVKM. The CDR3 has 14 amino acids. Germline trimming cut 2 bases from V and 9 bases from J; bases unmatched to any gene: 9. The CDR3 region is CASSLGAGSGGQYF. Written as DNA, the CDR3 is TGTGCCAGCAGTTTAGGGGCTGGGAGCGGGGGGCAGTACTTC. Supplemented by reference TRBV28 and TRBJ2-7, the full variable domain reads DVKVTQSSRYLVKRTGEKVFLECVQDMDHENMFWYRQDPGLGLRLIYFSYDVKMKEKGDIPEGYSVSREKKERFSLILESASTNQTSMYLCASSLGAGSGGQYFGPGTRLTVT.

Only a few counts were recorded for this clone. The chain joins TRBV10-3 to TRBJ2-7; 10 bases are a match to TRBD2. The J segment lost 7 bases and the V segment lost 5 bases, leaving 14 bases of the junction unmatched. Germline assignment: CDR1 ENHRY and CDR2 SYGVKD. The CDR3 contains 16 residues. DNA for the CDR3: TGTGCCATCAGTCGGACTAGCGGAGATCCTGTGAGGGAGCAGTACTTC. Translated: CAISRTSGDPVREQYF.

V usage is TRBV19 and J usage is TRBJ1-1; 7 nucleotides match TRBD1. Germline V gene data show CDR1 as LNHDA and CDR2 as SQIVND (reference sequence). V was pared by 5 bases and J by 10 bases, with 7 bases of the junction left unmatched. CDR3 length equals 12 residues. CDR3 coding DNA: TGTGCCAGTAGTTCTACAGGGGCCATAGCTTTCTTT. Its protein is CASSSTGAIAFF.

The CDR3 reads CASSLAPDFRYEQYF. Here the CDR3 DNA reads TGTGCCAGCAGCTTAGCCCCCGACTTTCGTTACGAGCAGTACTTC. The rearrangement links TRBV7-2 to TRBJ2-7; no clear D. V gave up 0 bases and J gave up 4 bases, with 13 bases separating them. CDR3 length: 15 amino acids. The germline V gene has CDR1 SGHTA and CDR2 FQGNSA.

Concerning this clone itself: The junction departs from the called germline gene at one end, perhaps through a read error. Other DNA sequences in this sample translate to the same CDR3. The chain has TRBV9 and TRBJ2-2, with a possible D match to TRBD2 (5 bases). The length of the CDR3 is 13 residues. Germline CDR1 reads SGDLS; CDR2 reads YYNGEE. The CDR3 loop reads CASSVGASGELFF. The CDR3 DNA reads TGTGCCAGCAGCGTAGGGGCGTCCGGGGAGCTGTTTTTC.

The chain recombines TRBV7-9 with TRBJ1-5; D is uncertain. Trimming removed 5 bases from V and 0 bases from J, with 5 bases in between. CDR1 SEHNR and CDR2 FQNEAQ come from the germline V gene (reference sequence). This CDR3 spans 13 amino acids. The CDR3 here is CASSDSSNQPQHF. The CDR3 nucleotides read TGTGCCAGCAGCGACTCTAGCAATCAGCCCCAGCATTTT.

There are a few counts of this clone. V usage is TRBV9 and J usage is TRBJ2-3; TRBD2 might be the D (6 bases). V was trimmed by 2 bases and J by 2 bases, leaving 15 bases between them. The CDR3 has 16 residues. Germline CDR1 SGDLS, CDR2 YYNGEE. This CDR3 reads CASSVRDSVVTDTQYF. In nucleotides, the CDR3 is TGTGCCAGCAGCGTCCGGGACTCAGTGGTCACAGATACGCAGTATTTT.

The genes are TRBV5-1 and TRBJ2-1; 15 nucleotides line up with TRBD2. The CDR3 covers 17 residues. Germline-derived CDR1 and CDR2 are SGHRS and YFSETQ. The V and J ends lost 4 bases and 1 base, in that order; junction bases with no gene match: 3. CDR3 sequence reads: CASSRGLAGGSYNEQFF. CDR3 nucleotide sequence: TGCGCCAGCAGCCGAGGACTAGCGGGAGGGTCCTACAATGAGCAGTTCTTC. The full variable domain, with the rest looked up from reference TRBV5-1 and TRBJ2-1, is KAGVTQTPRYLIKTRGQQVTLSCSPISGHRSVSWYQQTPGQGLQFLFEYFSETQRNKGNFPGRFSGRQFSNSRSEMNVSTLELGDSALYLCASSRGLAGGSYNEQFFGPGTRLTVL.

This clone was counted a single time. This chain uses TRBV5-1 with TRBJ2-5, with D possibly being TRBD2 (6 bases). The ends were cut back, 1 base at V and 11 bases at J, with 18 bases in the middle. The V gene's germline CDR1 is SGHRS and CDR2 YFSETQ. The CDR3 runs 14 residues. In DNA form, the CDR3 reads TGCGCCAGCAGCTTGCTTCTCGATACGGGGGAGCAGTACTTC. Translating gives CASSLLLDTGEQYF. Full variable domain (outside the CDR3, taken from reference TRBV5-1 and TRBJ2-5): KAGVTQTPRYLIKTRGQQVTLSCSPISGHRSVSWYQQTPGQGLQFLFEYFSETQRNKGNFPGRFSGRQFSNSRSEMNVSTLELGDSALYLCASSLLLDTGEQYFGPGTRLLVL.

This clone was seen a handful of times. V gene TRBV7-3 combines with J gene TRBJ2-3; 14 bases map to TRBD2. CDR3 size: 16 residues. V was clipped by 4 bases and J by 6 bases; unmatched bases: 6. Germline V gene data show CDR1 as SGHTA and CDR2 as FQGTGA. Here the CDR3 DNA reads TGTGCCAGCAGCTCGGGACTAGCGGGAGTGGTGGATACGCAGTATTTT. Translated, it gives CASSSGLAGVVDTQYF.

This clone was counted a few times. The chain is built from TRBV14 and TRBJ1-4; no reliable D call. Germline-derived CDR1 and CDR2 are SGHDN and FVKESK. Trimming cost V 1 base and J 4 bases, with 10 bases left between them. The CDR3 consists of 15 residues. CDR3 DNA sequence: TGTGCCAGCAGCCAAGGGATTCGGGATAATGAAAAACTGTTTTTT. Translation: CASSQGIRDNEKLFF.

This clone came up a few times. The genes are TRBV19 and TRBJ1-1, with D maybe TRBD1 (6 bases). Trimming shortened V by 4 bases and J by 9 bases, and 12 bases separated the two germline ends. Germline-derived CDR1 and CDR2 are LNHDA and SQIVND (reference sequence). The CDR3 has 12 amino acids. The CDR3 coding sequence is TGTGCCAGTAGTACTAGACAGGCCCAAGCTTTCTTT. Protein: CASSTRQAQAFF.

This chain links TRBV29-1 with TRBJ1-5; D is ambiguous. Trimming took 6 bases from V and 2 from J, leaving 17 bases between them. The germline V gene encodes CDR1 SQVTM and CDR2 ANQGSEA. This CDR3 has 15 residues. CDR3 sequence: CSVMISSEGNQPQHF. The CDR3 region has the DNA TGCAGCGTCATGATAAGCAGCGAGGGCAATCAGCCCCAGCATTTT.

The gene calls are TRBV5-4 and TRBJ1-4; 11 bases map to TRBD1. The germline CDR1 and CDR2 sequences are SGHNT and YYREEE (reference sequence). J was trimmed by 4 bases and V by 3 bases; bases with no gene match: 5. The CDR3 contains 16 residues. CDR3 protein: CASSSGQGAGNEKLFF. CDR3 sequence (DNA): TGTGCCAGCAGCTCCGGACAGGGGGCGGGTAATGAAAAACTGTTTTTT.

There are a few counts of this clone. The chain couples TRBV6-6 to TRBJ2-3, with D possibly TRBD2 on 5 matching bases. CDR3 length equals 15 residues. Between the trimmed V and J ends, which lost 2 bases and 0 bases, there was a span of 9 bases. Germline V CDR1 and CDR2: MNHNY, SVGAGI (reference sequence). CDR3: CASSYGRASTDTQYF. CDR3 DNA sequence: TGTGCCAGCAGTTACGGGAGAGCTAGCACAGATACGCAGTATTTT.

This clone was picked up a small number of times. This rearrangement joins TRBV19 to TRBJ1-1; no firm D call. The CDR3 sequence is 13 residues long. Germline values: CDR1 LNHDA, CDR2 SQIVND (reference sequence). V was clipped by 0 bases and J by 2 bases, with 4 bases between them. CDR3 bases: TGTGCCAGTAGTATAGAGGGCAACACTGAAGCTTTCTTT. Translating gives CASSIEGNTEAFF.

V and J are TRBV7-6 and TRBJ2-5; 9 bases are a match to TRBD1. The end of the DNA is better explained by TRBJ2-7, so the J call may be wrong. The CDR3 length is 14 residues. Germline V lookup: CDR1 SGHVS, CDR2 FNYEAQ. The CDR3 region is CASSLGQGVDEQYF. In DNA, the CDR3 is TGTGCCAGCAGCTTAGGACAGGGGGTCGACGAGCAGTACTTC.

V usage is TRBV7-9 and J usage is TRBJ2-6; weak D call: TRBD1 (6 bases). V was pared by 3 bases and J by 1 base, with 13 bases between. The CDR3 loop spans 17 amino acids. Germline V CDR1 and CDR2: SEHNR, FQNEAQ (reference sequence). The chain's CDR3 is CASSFGQGLSGANVLTF. Here the CDR3 DNA reads TGTGCCAGCAGCTTCGGGCAGGGGTTATCTGGGGCCAACGTCCTGACTTTC.